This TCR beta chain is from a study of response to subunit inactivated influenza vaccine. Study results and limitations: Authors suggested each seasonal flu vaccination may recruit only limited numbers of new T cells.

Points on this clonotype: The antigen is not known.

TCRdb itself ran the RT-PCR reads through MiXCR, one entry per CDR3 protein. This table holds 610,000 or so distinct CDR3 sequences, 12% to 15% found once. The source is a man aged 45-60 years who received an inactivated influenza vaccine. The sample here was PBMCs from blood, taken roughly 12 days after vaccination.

This CDR3 is CASSRQSGGARTQYF. CDR3 nucleotide sequence: TGTGCCAGCAGCCGGCAAAGCGGGGGGGCGAGGACCCAGTACTTC. V gene TRBV6-2 or TRBV6-3 combines with J gene TRBJ2-5; 10 bases line up with TRBD2. The V segment lost 6 bases and the J segment 7 bases; nucleotides outside the gene matches: 11. The V gene's germline CDR1 is MNHEY and CDR2 SVGEGT. CDR3 size: 15 residues.